This T cell receptor (beta chain) is drawn from a study of cytomegalovirus exposure and HLA in healthy donors (TCRdb year 2017). Background for the entire study: An earlier analysis of several hundred of the donors reported 276 Gb of sequence data and about 120 million unique TCR beta sequences obtained from about 200 million T cells. Every repertoire in the discovery cohort had been generated on one and the same sequencing platform. The later analysis used no new phenotypic data to find candidate immune exposures, relying instead on TCR beta sequences and their occurrence across donors. A handful of DR-DQ haplotypes were handled as single units for association and clustering because linkage in the cohort was strong. Alongside the repertoire data, information on donor age, sex, ethnicity and CMV serostatus was compiled. An early release that covered roughly 600 HLA-typed donors contained 250 to 350 gigabases of sequencing data and 65 million to 100 million unique TCR sequences. A later genetic analysis used genome-wide SNP genotypes for about 65% of the 666 donors, treating that subset as a discovery cohort. To study patterns of TCR occurrence, a later analysis re-analyzed previously published TCR beta repertoires from more than 550 donors and added high-resolution HLA genotyping. Of the roughly 390 genotyped donors, less than 85% were placed in the genetic ancestry cluster associated with self-reported Caucasian donors. Along with the approximately 670-subject first cohort, a separate validation cohort of around 120 different subjects was used. In an earlier analysis of a few hundred of the donors, high-throughput TCR beta sequencing was used to judge whether each TCR beta V gene segment behaved as functional or pseudogenic. The T cell repertoires of 666 subjects were profiled by immunosequencing and related to cytomegalovirus serostatus. The number of typed donors differed by locus: about 620-630 for A, B, C, DRB1 and DQB1; 522 for DQA1; 606 for DPA1; and approximately 450 for DPB1. The study aimed to test whether cataloging public T cell receptors could reveal signatures of past pathogen exposure. Among about 390 genotyped donors of the cohort, an average of around 240,000 unique TCR beta nucleotide sequences were sequenced per donor, around a sixth of them non-productive. HLA typing included class I and class II loci at four-digit resolution. To predict cytomegalovirus infection status, the study brought together high-throughput TCR immunosequencing, statistical association of individual TCRs with disease status, and machine learning. On the study overall, not on this receptor specifically: Assigning TCR associations to individual alleles was difficult when HLA alleles, especially DR and DQ, strongly co-occurred. Specific HLA alleles were associated with some 15,000 TCR beta sequences at a false discovery rate of 0.05 in a later analysis. The cohort was sequenced for TCR beta chains only, and without alpha or paired-chain data the features that could be detected were limited. In both the original and validation cohorts, the classifier was reported to diagnose cytomegalovirus status with high specificity and sensitivity. According to a later analysis, parvovirus B19, influenza, CMV and Epstein-Barr virus appeared linked to several top co-occurrence clusters. The 87-base-pair reads could not distinguish some IMGT-functional V segments, including TRBV6-2 and TRBV6-3, so those segments were excluded. Correlated functional status among segregating V segments might reflect linkage disequilibrium, but an unknown experimental factor could not be ruled out. A further reported finding was that TCR beta sequences accurately predicted the HLA-A and HLA-B alleles for most subjects in the first cohort. A few of the identified cytomegalovirus-associated TCR beta chains were confirmed in vitro to be specific for cytomegalovirus antigens. Most TCR sequences were seen in very few donors, while some public TCRs were found in many individuals. In a later analysis, HLA-associated TCR beta chains showed more clonal expansion and lower generation probabilities than non-associated chains that were equally common. In a later genetic analysis, fewer N-insertions in productive TCRs were reported among donors in an Asian-associated ancestry cluster than the roughly 700-donor mean. A later analysis found that TCR association rates varied across HLA loci, with DRB1 alleles showing the most associated TCRs and HLA-C alleles the fewest. The presence/absence analyses assumed that sequencing depth was roughly uniform across donors, and that assumption may not be true. An association between a missense DCLRE1C variant and V-gene and J-gene trimming of TCR beta chains was found in a later genetic analysis and replicated in an independent cohort. HLA typing was unavailable for some donors at each locus, so association tests used only the typed subset. The study gave a list of about 170 TCR beta chains associated with cytomegalovirus. A cluster of highly shared sequence variants was judged likely to represent a technical artifact of the sequencing pipeline. In a later analysis, most CMV-associated TCR beta chains were found to appear HLA-restricted, with HLA associations seemingly driven largely by CMV exposure. Broadly in line with IMGT annotations, most TCR beta V segments showed up in productive rearrangements about 90% or about 30% of the time in an earlier analysis of 587 of the donors. According to the authors, the approach could potentially be generalized to other disease states and immunological phenotypes. Because counts were too low, seventeen rarely observed V segments, including chromosome 9 orphons, were left out of the earlier analysis of some 600 of the donors. The only immune exposure information available for the cohort was CMV serostatus.

The cohort comprised some 730 healthy bone marrow donors. At the time of sampling, every cohort member was nominally healthy, though immune exposures that went unrecorded were likely present. The donor was CMV seropositive and was included in the group of 289 seropositive cohort members. Each donor provided a peripheral blood sample, and peripheral blood mononuclear cells were used for TCR beta sequencing. Genomic DNA was extracted from the blood cell samples with the Qiagen DNeasy Blood Extraction Kit. This clone was counted between two and nine times. Its binding antigen is unknown. The sample holds no much larger clone one base away, and base qualities are not on file. The CDR3 starts with the cysteine, ends with the phenylalanine, and has 14 residues. Only the CDR3 portion is preserved as DNA: 42 bases, with reading frame beginning at the first base. For CDR1 and CDR2, the germline V gene lists MDHEN and SYDVKM. Between the V and J ends, shortened by 7 bases and 3 bases respectively, the junction contains 13 bases.

Library generation was performed with the immunoSEQ multiplex PCR assay. For the multiplex PCR, a mixture combining 60 forward primers for TCR Vbeta segments and 13 reverse primers for TCR Jbeta segments was used. Amplification of the CDR3 region of rearranged TCR beta genes was performed with a multiplex PCR assay on genomic DNA. The Illumina HiSeq System was used to sequence the amplified TCR beta libraries as 87-base-pair reads. The paper's processing steps were these. A later analysis tallied tens of millions of unique TCR beta chains across the approximately 670 repertoires, and around 9.9 million of those chains were shared by two or more donors. To remove PCR and sequencing errors, raw reads were error-corrected and collapsed into unique sequences using a nearest-neighbor algorithm that merged closely related sequences. Alignment of CDR3 sequences to IMGT reference sequences was used to assign V, D and J gene segments. For a sequence to be retained, a match of at least six nucleotides to both a V gene segment and a J gene segment was required. Rearrangements were called productive when the CDR3 lacked stop codons and stayed in frame with V and J; all others were non-productive. Following IMGT convention, CDR3 was defined as the stretch from the second conserved V-encoded cysteine to the conserved J-encoded phenylalanine. Sequences without an unambiguous match to a single V gene segment were excluded from the earlier analysis of about 640 of the donors. An earlier analysis of a few hundred of the donors called V segments functional above 56.7% productive rearrangements and segregating when the between-donor standard deviation exceeded 5%. A statistical classification framework was built to diagnose cytomegalovirus status from the catalog of TCR beta chain sequences. In a later analysis, V and J genes were assigned by comparing TCR nucleotide sequences against IMGT/GENE-DB human TR gene sequences. In a later analysis, CDR3 sequences and most-parsimonious VDJ recombination scenarios were assigned using the TCRdist pipeline. In a later analysis, each TCR beta chain was defined by its CDR3 amino acid sequence together with its V-gene family, and reads lacking a unique V-gene family were excluded. As a way to deal with suspected cross-contamination and a sequencing artifact, a later analysis dropped nearly 600 nucleotide sequences that were highly shared and had low generation probability. In a later analysis, a clonal expansion index was calculated for each public chain from normalized within-repertoire ranks of inferred template counts. In a later analysis, generation probabilities were computed with a VDJ recombination model fitted to out-of-frame rearrangements, and the resulting probabilities were checked against IGoR. In a later analysis, TCR-TCR, TCR-HLA and TCR-CMV co-occurrence was scored with hypergeometric tests, and a repertoire-size bias correction was applied to TCR pairs. To estimate false discovery rates, a later analysis permuted the HLA or CMV assignments 20 times. In a later analysis, co-occurring TCRs were grouped with DBSCAN, and TCRdist sequence similarity was added when clustering was performed within HLA-allele-positive subsets. For co-occurrence clustering, repertoires with fewer than 30,000 or more than 120,000 public chains were excluded, along with several repertoires with anomalous nucleotide sharing. In TCRdb, the immuneACCESS table is reduced to in-frame sequences with V and J assigned. These tables do not hold every clone; where another copy was compared, an unresolved V gene accounts for under half, and the others remain unexplained. V, J and clone size are taken as reported in that table, and D and trimming were inferred from the DNA itself. The sample table holds some 150,000 clones, of which just under 65% were seen once. The ten largest clones take up roughly 6.8% of the sample.

The sequence is built from TRBV28 and TRBJ2-4, with an unclear D gene assignment. This clonotype originated in a woman aged 55-70 years in good health and CMV-seropositive. The sample consisted of PBMCs. DNA sequence: TGTGCCAGCAACGGAGAGTCCCACAAAAACATTCAGTACTTC. It codes for CASNGESHKNIQYF.